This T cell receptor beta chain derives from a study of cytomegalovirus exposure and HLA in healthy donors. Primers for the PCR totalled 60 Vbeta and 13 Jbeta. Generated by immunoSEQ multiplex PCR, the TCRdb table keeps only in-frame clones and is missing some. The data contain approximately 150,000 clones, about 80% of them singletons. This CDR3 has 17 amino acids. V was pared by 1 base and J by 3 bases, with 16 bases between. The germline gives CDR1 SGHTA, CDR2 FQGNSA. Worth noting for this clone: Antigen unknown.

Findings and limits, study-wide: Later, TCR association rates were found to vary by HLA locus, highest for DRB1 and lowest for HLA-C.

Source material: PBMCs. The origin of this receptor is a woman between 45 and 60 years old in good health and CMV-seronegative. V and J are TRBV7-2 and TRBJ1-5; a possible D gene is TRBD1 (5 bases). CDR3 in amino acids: CASSLGRVGTFNQPQHF. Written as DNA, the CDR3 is TGTGCCAGCAGCTTAGGGCGGGTAGGGACTTTCAATCAGCCCCAGCATTTT.